A single sample gave rise to the 18 T cell receptor beta chains below, sequenced in a study of T-cell memory formation after mild COVID-19. TCRdb processed the 5' RACE reads anew with MiXCR; each CDR3 protein has one entry. The repertoire holds some 320,000 distinct CDR3 sequences, with approximately 15% as singletons. The sample comprised PBMCs or a T cell subset sorted from them (not recorded which). These receptors were collected from a man younger than 35 who had mild COVID-19 (a few samples of this study predate the infection). Cell type and time point are not known.

This clonotype was seen a few times. The chain is built from TRBV5-6 and TRBJ1-5; 7 bases line up with TRBD1. V lost 3 bases, J lost 5 bases, and 8 bases stayed unmatched. The germline CDR1 and CDR2 sequences are SGHDT and YYEEEE. This CDR3 spans 15 amino acids. The chain's CDR3 is CASSWGRGGDQPQHF. CDR3 DNA sequence: TGTGCCAGCAGCTGGGGCCGAGGGGGCGATCAGCCCCAGCATTTT.

This clonotype was counted a few times. The J gene is TRBJ1-1, the V gene TRBV3-1; 7 nucleotides align to TRBD1. CDR1 is LGHDT, CDR2 YNNKEL, per germline (reference sequence). The V and J ends lost 6 bases and 1 base, in that order; junction bases with no gene match: 5. There are 14 residues in the CDR3. Here the CDR3 reads CASRLGQPNTEAFF. DNA for the CDR3: TGTGCCAGCAGGTTGGGACAGCCGAACACTGAAGCTTTCTTT.

The V gene is TRBV5-6, the J gene TRBJ1-1, with D maybe TRBD1 (6 bases). The CDR3 covers 14 residues. The V end was cut by 7 bases, the J end by 1 base, with 14 bases between. CDR1 is SGHDT and CDR2 is YYEEEE in the germline V gene. The CDR3 reads CASVETGTNTEAFF. The DNA for the CDR3 is TGTGCCAGCGTTGAAACAGGGACGAACACTGAAGCTTTCTTT.

Only one count was recorded for this clonotype. V gene TRBV20-1 combines with J gene TRBJ1-1; D uncertain. There are 12 residues in the CDR3. The ends were cut back, 1 base at V and 7 bases at J, with 10 bases in the middle. Looked up from germline, CDR1 is DFQATT and CDR2 is SNEGSKA (reference sequence). The CDR3: CSARVNAVEAFF. The CDR3 region has the DNA TGCAGTGCTAGAGTTAATGCCGTTGAAGCTTTCTTT.

This rearrangement joins TRBV4-3 to TRBJ2-5; D is perhaps TRBD1 (5 bases). Trimming took off 0 bases at V and 5 bases at J, with 10 bases between the two ends. Germline CDR1 LGHNA, CDR2 YSLEER. The length of the CDR3 is 14 residues. The CDR3 loop reads CASSQEPRAETQYF. The CDR3 DNA follows: TGCGCCAGCAGCCAAGAGCCCAGGGCGGAGACCCAGTACTTC.

This clonotype has more than one count but fewer than ten. V and J are TRBV3-1 and TRBJ2-2; D is tentatively TRBD1 or TRBD2 (5 bases each). Trimming cost V 0 bases and J 5 bases, with 16 bases left between them. Per the germline V gene, CDR1 is LGHDT and CDR2 is YNNKEL (reference sequence). The CDR3 runs to 17 residues. CDR3 sequence: CASSQDGPGRSTGELFF. DNA for the CDR3: TGTGCCAGCAGCCAAGATGGGCCGGGGCGATCTACCGGGGAGCTGTTTTTT. Full variable domain (rest looked up from reference TRBV3-1 and TRBJ2-2): DTAVSQTPKYLVTQMGNDKSIKCEQNLGHDTMYWYKQDSKKFLKIMFSYNNKELIINETVPNRFSPKSPDKAHLNLHINSLELGDSAVYFCASSQDGPGRSTGELFFGEGSRLTVL.

In this sample, this clonotype turned up many times. The chain couples TRBV3-1 to TRBJ2-4; perhaps D is TRBD1 or TRBD2 (5 bases each). The CDR3 spans 14 residues. Trimming took off 2 bases at V and 5 bases at J, with 10 bases between the two ends. Germline assignment: CDR1 LGHDT and CDR2 YNNKEL (reference sequence). The CDR3 DNA reads as TGTGCCAGCAGCCAACGGGACGGAGAAAACATTCAGTACTTC. This translates into CASSQRDGENIQYF.

This rearrangement joins TRBV4-2 to TRBJ2-5, with D tentatively TRBD2 (6 bases). The CDR3 covers 13 residues. V lost 1 base, J lost 5 bases, and 8 bases lay in between. Germline V CDR1 and CDR2: LGHNA, YNFKEQ. This chain's CDR3 is CASSQVEGETQYF. In nucleotides, the CDR3 is TGTGCCAGCAGCCAAGTGGAGGGTGAGACCCAGTACTTC.

This clonotype was seen a few times. The J gene is TRBJ2-1, the V gene TRBV3-1, with D possibly matching TRBD2 (5 bases). With 1 base removed from V and 0 bases from J, the gap between germline ends came to 10 bases. This CDR3 comprises 16 residues. Germline loops: CDR1 LGHDT, CDR2 YNNKEL (reference sequence). The CDR3 nucleotides read TGTGCCAGCAGCCAAGGATTTGGGAGCTCCTACAATGAGCAGTTCTTC. This codes for CASSQGFGSSYNEQFF.

This clonotype has only a few counts. CDR3 bases: TGTGCCAGCAGCCACAAAGCCTACCGGGGTCAAGAGACCCAGTACTTC. This encodes CASSHKAYRGQETQYF. The chain couples TRBV3-1 to TRBJ2-5; possible D gene TRBD2, 5 bases. Germline CDR1 and CDR2: LGHDT and YNNKEL (reference sequence). Trimming left V 3 bases short and J 2 bases short, with 16 bases between. The CDR3 consists of 16 residues.

This clonotype occurred a few times. This chain links TRBV4-1 with TRBJ2-5; D might be TRBD1 (6 bases). The CDR3 runs 13 residues. Per the germline V gene, CDR1 is MGHRA and CDR2 is YSYEKL. Trimming stripped 4 bases from V and 5 bases from J, with 11 bases between. The chain's CDR3 is CASSLGTSETQYF. CDR3 in DNA: TGCGCCAGCAGCCTTGGGACATCGGAGACCCAGTACTTC.

This chain connects TRBV5-1 to TRBJ1-6; D is unclear. The germline V gene has CDR1 SGHRS and CDR2 YFSETQ. The CDR3 has 15 amino acids. Trimming took 1 base from V and 9 from J, leaving 14 bases between them. Here the CDR3 reads CASSLREAVFSPLHF. The DNA of the CDR3 is TGCGCCAGCAGCTTGAGGGAGGCGGTGTTTTCACCCCTCCACTTT.

This clonotype was counted only a few times. The V gene is TRBV20-1, the J gene TRBJ1-4; no firm D call. CDR1 is DFQATT, CDR2 SNEGSKA, per germline (reference sequence). The germline V and J ends were trimmed by 6 bases and 15 bases, with 17 bases remaining between them. The CDR3 contains 11 residues. CDR3 nucleotide sequence: TGCAGTGCCCAACCGGGCGGGGAGGTGTTTTTT. It is translated as CSAQPGGEVFF.

Only a few counts were recorded for this clonotype. The chain is built from TRBV27 and TRBJ2-4; 8 nucleotides match TRBD1. The junction had 16 bases not matched to a gene; V was cut back by 3 bases and J by 9 bases. Germline V CDR1 and CDR2: MNHEY, SMNVEV (reference sequence). The CDR3 totals 17 residues. The CDR3 sequence: CASSFTVRGRFSGIQYF. In nucleotides, the CDR3 is TGTGCCAGCAGTTTCACCGTCAGGGGGCGCTTTTCTGGCATTCAGTACTTC.

This clonotype was seen a few times. This chain links TRBV6-5 with TRBJ1-1; D is undetermined. Trimming took 0 bases from V and 8 from J, leaving 10 bases between them. The CDR3 runs 13 residues. Germline lookup yields CDR1 MNHEY and CDR2 SVGAGI. The CDR3 nucleotides read TGTGCCAGCAGTTACTCGAATGCAGGAGAAGCTTTCTTT. It yields the protein CASSYSNAGEAFF.

This clonotype was detected a few times. A read error may account for a junction end that differs from germline. The chain carries TRBV14 and TRBJ1-1; D call uncertain. Germline loops: CDR1 SGHDN, CDR2 FVKESK. The CDR3 contains 15 residues. CDR3 DNA sequence: TGTGCCAGCAGCGCACAAACTACGGTGAACTCTGAAGCTTTCTTT. Its translation: CASSAQTTVNSEAFF.

The chain links TRBV7-8 to TRBJ1-5; TRBD1 aligns across 8 bases. V trimming: 4 bases; J trimming: 5 bases; junction bases outside the gene matches: 10. Germline V gene lookup returns CDR1 SGHVS and CDR2 FQNEAQ. The CDR3 extends over 16 amino acids. CDR3 amino acids: CASSSQETGDDQPQHF. DNA for the CDR3: TGTGCCAGCAGCTCGCAAGAGACAGGGGACGATCAGCCCCAGCATTTT.

This clonotype came up a few times. The genes are TRBV3-1 and TRBJ1-1; D remains ambiguous. The CDR3 length is 13 residues. Germline V gene data show CDR1 as LGHDT and CDR2 as YNNKEL (reference sequence). Trimming removed 5 bases from V and 1 base from J, with 8 bases in between. The CDR3 sequence: CASSAPPNTEAFF. CDR3 coding DNA: TGTGCCAGCAGCGCCCCACCGAACACTGAAGCTTTCTTT. The entire variable domain, with the rest obtained from reference TRBV3-1 and TRBJ1-1, is as follows: DTAVSQTPKYLVTQMGNDKSIKCEQNLGHDTMYWYKQDSKKFLKIMFSYNNKELIINETVPNRFSPKSPDKAHLNLHINSLELGDSAVYFCASSAPPNTEAFFGQGTRLTVV.